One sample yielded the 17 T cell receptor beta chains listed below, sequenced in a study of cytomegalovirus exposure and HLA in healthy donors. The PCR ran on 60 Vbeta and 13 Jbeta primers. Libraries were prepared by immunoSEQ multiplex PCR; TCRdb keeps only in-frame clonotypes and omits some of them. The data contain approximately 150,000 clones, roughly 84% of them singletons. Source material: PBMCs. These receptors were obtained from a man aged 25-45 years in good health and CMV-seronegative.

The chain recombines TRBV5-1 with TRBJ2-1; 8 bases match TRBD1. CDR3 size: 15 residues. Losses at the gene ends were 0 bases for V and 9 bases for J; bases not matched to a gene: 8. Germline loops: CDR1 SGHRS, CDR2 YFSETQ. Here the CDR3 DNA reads TGCGCCAGCAGCTTGGACGGCCAGGGGGCAAGTGAGCAGTTCTTC. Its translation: CASSLDGQGASEQFF. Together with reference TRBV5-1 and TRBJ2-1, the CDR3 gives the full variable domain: KAGVTQTPRYLIKTRGQQVTLSCSPISGHRSVSWYQQTPGQGLQFLFEYFSETQRNKGNFPGRFSGRQFSNSRSEMNVSTLELGDSALYLCASSLDGQGASEQFFGPGTRLTVL.

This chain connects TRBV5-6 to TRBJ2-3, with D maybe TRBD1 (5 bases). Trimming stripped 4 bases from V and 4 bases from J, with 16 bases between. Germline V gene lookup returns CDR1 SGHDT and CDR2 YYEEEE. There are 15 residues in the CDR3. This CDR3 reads CASSLRAGAADTQYF. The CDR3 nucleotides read TGTGCCAGCAGCCTGCGCGCTGGGGCGGCAGATACGCAGTATTTT.

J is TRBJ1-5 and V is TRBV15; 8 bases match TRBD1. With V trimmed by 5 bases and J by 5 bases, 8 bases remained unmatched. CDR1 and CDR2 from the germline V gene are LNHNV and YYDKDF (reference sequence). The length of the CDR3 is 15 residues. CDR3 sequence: CATSDRTGSYQPQHF. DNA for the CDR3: TGTGCCACCAGCGACCGGACAGGGAGCTATCAGCCCCAGCATTTT.

CDR3 nucleotides: TGTGCCAGCAGTGAATGGGGGCGGGGGGAGACCCAGTACTTC. It is translated as CASSEWGRGETQYF. The chain couples TRBV6-1 to TRBJ2-5, with D perhaps matching TRBD2 (7 bases). Germline V lookup: CDR1 MNHNS, CDR2 SASEGT. V was cut by 2 bases and J by 5 bases, with 12 bases left in between. The CDR3 totals 14 residues.

The CDR3 is CASSYLRSTDTQYF. The CDR3 nucleotides read TGTGCCAGCAGTTACTTGCGGAGCACAGATACGCAGTATTTT. V and J are TRBV6-8 and TRBJ2-3; D gene uncertain. The CDR3 spans 14 residues. V lost 1 base and J 0 bases, leaving 5 bases between the germline ends. Germline CDR1 and CDR2: MNHGY and SAAAGT.

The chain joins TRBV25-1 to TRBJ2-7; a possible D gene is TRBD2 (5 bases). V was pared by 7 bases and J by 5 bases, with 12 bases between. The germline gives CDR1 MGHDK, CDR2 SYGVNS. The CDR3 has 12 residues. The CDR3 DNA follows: TGTGCCAGCATAGCCGGGATCGACGAGCAGTACTTC. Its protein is CASIAGIDEQYF.

The CDR3 loop reads CASNIQGASTGELFF. In DNA, the CDR3 is TGTGCCAGCAATATACAGGGGGCAAGCACCGGGGAGCTGTTTTTT. The chain recombines TRBV6-6 with TRBJ2-2; the match to TRBD1 covers 9 bases. Germline values: CDR1 MNHNY, CDR2 SVGAGI (reference sequence). With 7 bases clipped from V and 4 bases from J, the junction kept 7 bases outside the gene matches. The CDR3 totals 15 residues.

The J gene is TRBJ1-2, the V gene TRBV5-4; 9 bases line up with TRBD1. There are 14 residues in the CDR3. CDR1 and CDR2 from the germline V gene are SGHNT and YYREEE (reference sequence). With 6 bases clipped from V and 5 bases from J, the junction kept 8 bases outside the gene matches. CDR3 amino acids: CASTSGQGRYGYTF. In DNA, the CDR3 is TGTGCCAGCACCTCCGGACAGGGGAGGTATGGCTACACCTTC.

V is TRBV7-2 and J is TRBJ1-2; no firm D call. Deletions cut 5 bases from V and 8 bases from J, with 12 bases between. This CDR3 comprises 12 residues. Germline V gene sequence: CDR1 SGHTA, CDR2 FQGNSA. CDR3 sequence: CASSRLMEGYTF. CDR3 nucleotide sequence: TGTGCCAGCAGCCGCCTTATGGAGGGCTACACCTTC.

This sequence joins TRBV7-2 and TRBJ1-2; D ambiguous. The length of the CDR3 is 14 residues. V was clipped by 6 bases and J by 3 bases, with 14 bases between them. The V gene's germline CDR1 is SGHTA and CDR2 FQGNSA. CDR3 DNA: TGTGCCAGCAGGGGAGGACTTGCGGACTATGGCTACACCTTC. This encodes CASRGGLADYGYTF. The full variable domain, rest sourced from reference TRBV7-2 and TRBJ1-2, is GAGVSQSPSNKVTEKGKDVELRCDPISGHTALYWYRQSLGQGLEFLIYFQGNSAPDKSGLPSDRFSAERTGGSVSTLTIQRTQQEDSAVYLCASRGGLADYGYTFGSGTRLTVV.

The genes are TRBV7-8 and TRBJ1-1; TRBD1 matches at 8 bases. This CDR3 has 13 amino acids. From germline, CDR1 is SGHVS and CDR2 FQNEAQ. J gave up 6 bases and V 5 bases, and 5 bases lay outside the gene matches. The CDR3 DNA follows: TGTGCCAGCAGCATAAAGACAGGGGCTGAAGCTTTCTTT. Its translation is CASSIKTGAEAFF.

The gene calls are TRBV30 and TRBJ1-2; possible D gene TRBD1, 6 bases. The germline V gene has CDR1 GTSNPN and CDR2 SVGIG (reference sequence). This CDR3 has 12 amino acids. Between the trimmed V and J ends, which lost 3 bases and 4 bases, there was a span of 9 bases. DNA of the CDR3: TGTGCCTGGAGGAGAGGGGGCTATGGCTACACCTTC. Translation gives CAWRRGGYGYTF.

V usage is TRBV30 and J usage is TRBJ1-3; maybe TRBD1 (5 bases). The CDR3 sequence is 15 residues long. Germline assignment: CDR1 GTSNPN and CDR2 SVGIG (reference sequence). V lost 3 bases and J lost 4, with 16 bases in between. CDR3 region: CAWSRGTPWGNTIYF. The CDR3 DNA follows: TGTGCCTGGAGCCGGGGGACCCCATGGGGAAACACCATATATTTT.

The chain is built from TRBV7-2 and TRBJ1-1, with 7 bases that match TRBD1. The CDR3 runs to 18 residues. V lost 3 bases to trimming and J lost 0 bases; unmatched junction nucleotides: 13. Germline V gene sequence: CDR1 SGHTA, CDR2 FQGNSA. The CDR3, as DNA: TGTGCCAGCAGCTTTCGTATTACGGGACAGCCGATGAACACTGAAGCTTTCTTT. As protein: CASSFRITGQPMNTEAFF.

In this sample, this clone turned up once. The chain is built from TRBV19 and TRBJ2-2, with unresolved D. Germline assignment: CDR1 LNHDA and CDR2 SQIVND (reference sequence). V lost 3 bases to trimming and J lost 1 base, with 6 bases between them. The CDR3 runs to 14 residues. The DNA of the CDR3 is TGTGCCAGTAGTATTTCTTGGAACACCGGGGAGCTGTTTTTT. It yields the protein CASSISWNTGELFF.

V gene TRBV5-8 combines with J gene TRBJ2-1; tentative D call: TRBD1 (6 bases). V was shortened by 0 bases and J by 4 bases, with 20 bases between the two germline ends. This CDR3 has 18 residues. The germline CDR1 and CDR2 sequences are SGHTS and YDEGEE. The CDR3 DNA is TGTGCCAGCAGCTTGGTCCCGGGGCAGGGGTACCCTTACAATGAGCAGTTCTTC. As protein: CASSLVPGQGYPYNEQFF.

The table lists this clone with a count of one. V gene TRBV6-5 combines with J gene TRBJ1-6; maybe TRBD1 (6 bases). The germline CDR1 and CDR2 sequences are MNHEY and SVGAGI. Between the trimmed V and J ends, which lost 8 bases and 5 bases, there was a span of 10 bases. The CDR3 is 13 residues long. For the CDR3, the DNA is TGTGCCAGCTCCGGGACACATAATTCACCCCTCCACTTT. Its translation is CASSGTHNSPLHF.